The sample holds a few counts of the clone carrying this T cell receptor beta chain. Using immunoSEQ multiplex PCR, the repertoire was profiled, and TCRdb retains in-frame clones only, with some absent. Here the sample spans around 30,000 clones, around 88% being singletons. Time point here: newly diagnosed, previously untreated cHL patient sample. Magnetic negative selection was used to purify CD4+ T cells from PBMCs that had been thawed. This record belongs to a study of PD-1 blockade in classical Hodgkin lymphoma. Sequenced input: CD4+ T cells from blood. This receptor was obtained from a human donor with classical Hodgkin lymphoma.

The CDR3 DNA is TGTGCCACGAGGACGACAGGTACAAAACTGTTTTTT. It codes for CATRTTGTKLFF. J is TRBJ1-4 and V is TRBV15; possible D gene TRBD1, 6 bases. The CDR3 is 12 amino acids. CDR1 LNHNV and CDR2 YYDKDF come from the germline V gene (reference sequence). The germline V and J ends were trimmed by 9 bases and 10 bases, with 15 bases remaining between them.